Listed below are T cell receptor beta chains from one sample, sequenced in a study of blood T cell repertoires in COVID-19. Sequenced by immunoSEQ multiplex PCR; TCRdb stores in-frame clones only, minus some. This table holds 300,000 to 400,000 clones, 75% to 90% found once. Input material: peripheral blood. The receptors shown here come from a woman in her 30s with COVID-19, enrolled during active disease. CDR3s include the opening cysteine and the closing phenylalanine or tryptophan. A D gene is named only where the DNA matches it firmly. Clone sizes are given selectively: once, few, many, or a class where the clone is expanded.

>TRBD1|TRBJ1-1|.|TRBV10-1
TGCGCCAGCAGAAGAGAAGGACAGGGAATCGCTGAAGCTTTCTTT
CASRREGQGIAEAFF
>.|TRBJ2-1|once|TRBV28
TGTGCCAGCAGTTCGCCGGAGGGCCTGTGGGAGCAGTTCTTC
CASSSPEGLWEQFF
>TRBD2|TRBJ2-1|.|TRBV7-8
TGTGCCAGCAGCTTAGGGACTAGCGGGAGCCATGAGCAGTTCTTC
CASSLGTSGSHEQFF
>TRBD1|TRBJ2-3|.|TRBV27
TGTGCCAGCAGTCCCATAACCCGGGACAGTGGAGAAGATACGCAGTATTTT
CASSPITRDSGEDTQYF
>.|TRBJ1-2|.|TRBV30
TGTGCCTGGAGTACCCCCCGCCGAGATGGCTACACCTTC
CAWSTPRRDGYTF
>.|TRBJ1-2|.|TRBV19
TGTGCCAGTAGTATACCGAGACAGGCTACCAACTATGGCTACACCTTC
CASSIPRQATNYGYTF
>TRBD1|TRBJ1-5|.|TRBV29-1
TGCAGCTTCCAGGAGGCAGGGGGTAGCAATCAGCCCCAGCATTTT
CSFQEAGGSNQPQHF
>.|TRBJ2-3|.|TRBV19
TGTGCCAGTAGTATTCTGAGACAGAGAAACACAGATACGCAGTATTTT
CASSILRQRNTDTQYF
>TRBD1|TRBJ1-3|.|TRBV30
TGTGCCTGGAGTTCCGCAGGGGGCTTTCGCGGAAACACCATATATTTT
CAWSSAGGFRGNTIYF
>TRBD2|TRBJ2-3|.|TRBV9
TGTGCCAGCAGCTCGCAAATCGAAGGACTAGCGGGGGAAGATACGCAGTATTTT
CASSSQIEGLAGEDTQYF
>.|TRBJ1-5|.|TRBV6-1
TGTGCCAGCAGTGGTCGTACAGGGAGAAGTCAGCCCCAGCATTTT
CASSGRTGRSQPQHF
>.|TRBJ2-7|.|TRBV7-2
TGTGCCAGCGGGAGTTATACGGGGGACGAGCAGTACTTC
CASGSYTGDEQYF
>TRBD1|TRBJ2-7|.|TRBV6-5
TGTGCCGGCGGCCCGGGGACAGCCTACGAGCAGTACTTC
CAGGPGTAYEQYF
>TRBD1|TRBJ1-1|.|TRBV19
TGTGCCAGTAGTGAAGGGACAGCTACTGAAGCTTTCTTT
CASSEGTATEAFF
>.|TRBJ1-1|.|TRBV30
TGTGAGCTCAGGTTCCTATGGAAAGCTTTCTTT
CELRFLWKAFF
>.|TRBJ1-5|.|TRBV21-1
TGTCAGGGGCAGGGGGAGAGCAATCAGCCCCAGCATTTT
CQGQGESNQPQHF